This note documents a single T cell receptor beta chain sequence. Its antigen is currently unknown. The entry originates in a study of blood T cells in healthy people across ages. General study points: Across the age range, TCR beta diversity per million T cells fell in a roughly linear way.

A second about 7 to 12 cycle PCR used barcoded and J-beta primers. Each CDR3 protein gets one entry after TCRdb re-called the 5' RACE reads with MiXCR. The sample gives hundreds of thousands of distinct CDR3 sequences, 25% to 35% of which show up once; approximately 14% is in the top ten. This TCR was sampled from a woman older than 75 in good health. The source material was blood.

The CDR3 DNA reads as TGTGCCAGCAGTTTACCGGTGGGGGCAAACAATGAGCAGTACTTC. Protein: CASSLPVGANNEQYF. V and J are TRBV28 and TRBJ2-5; possibly TRBD1 for D (6 bases). The CDR3 is made up of 15 amino acids. V was cut by 2 bases and J by 11 bases, with 21 bases left in between. The germline CDR1 and CDR2 sequences are MDHEN and SYDVKM.